A selection of T cell receptor beta chains follows, all from one sample in a study of tumor-infiltrating lymphocytes in oesophageal squamous cell carcinoma. TCRdb used MiXCR to reprocess the PCR reads, holding one entry per CDR3 protein. The sample shows about 18,000 distinct CDR3 sequences, approximately 43% of them seen only once. Sequencing was done on a sample of blood. Source of these receptors: a female donor with esophageal squamous cell carcinoma. Each CDR3 is given with its conserved first and last residue. The D gene is left open where the match is weak. Clone size is not always given. Where it is, it says once, few, many or a class for expanded clones.

d_call: TRBD2
clone_size: -
j_call: TRBJ2-1
v_call: TRBV12-3/TRBV12-4
cdr3_aa: CASSSGTSGGASEQFF
cdr3_nt: TGTGCCAGCAGTTCCGGGACTAGCGGGGGGGCGAGTGAGCAGTTCTTC

d_call: -
clone_size: -
j_call: TRBJ2-5
v_call: TRBV5-1
cdr3_aa: CASSPRGGGPSETQYF
cdr3_nt: TGCGCCAGCAGTCCCAGGGGGGGCGGACCGTCAGAGACCCAGTACTTC

d_call: -
clone_size: -
j_call: TRBJ1-1
v_call: TRBV6-1
cdr3_aa: CASSRNWDTEAFF
cdr3_nt: TGTGCCAGCAGTCGAAATTGGGACACTGAAGCTTTCTTT

d_call: -
clone_size: -
j_call: TRBJ2-7
v_call: TRBV7-2
cdr3_aa: CASSAPPYEQYF
cdr3_nt: TGTGCCAGCAGCGCCCCCCCCTACGAGCAGTACTTC

d_call: -
clone_size: few
j_call: TRBJ2-3
v_call: TRBV7-6
cdr3_aa: CASSFGSSDTQYF
cdr3_nt: TGTGCCAGCAGCTTCGGCAGCTCAGATACGCAGTATTTT

d_call: -
clone_size: -
j_call: TRBJ2-3
v_call: TRBV6-1
cdr3_aa: CASSTTGRRLATQYF
cdr3_nt: TGTGCCAGCAGCACGACGGGTCGGAGATTGGCTACGCAGTATTTT

d_call: -
clone_size: -
j_call: TRBJ2-3
v_call: TRBV12-3/TRBV12-4
cdr3_aa: CASTSQAGNTDTQYF
cdr3_nt: TGTGCCAGCACCTCACAGGCCGGAAACACAGATACGCAGTATTTT

d_call: -
clone_size: -
j_call: TRBJ2-7
v_call: TRBV7-2
cdr3_aa: CASSLDTGSYEQYF
cdr3_nt: TGTGCCAGCAGCTTAGACACGGGTTCCTACGAGCAGTACTTC

d_call: -
clone_size: -
j_call: TRBJ2-2
v_call: TRBV7-9
cdr3_aa: CASSFPGQELFF
cdr3_nt: TGTGCCAGCAGCTTCCCGGGACAGGAGCTGTTTTTT

d_call: -
clone_size: once
j_call: TRBJ1-1
v_call: TRBV7-9
cdr3_aa: CASTSGGGRGAEAFF
cdr3_nt: TGTGCCAGCACCTCAGGCGGGGGTCGGGGGGCTGAAGCTTTCTTT

d_call: -
clone_size: -
j_call: TRBJ2-7
v_call: TRBV7-3
cdr3_aa: CASSPGSSSYNEQYF
cdr3_nt: TGTGCCAGCAGCCCTGGCTCGAGCTCCTACAATGAGCAGTACTTC

d_call: -
clone_size: -
j_call: TRBJ2-1
v_call: TRBV12-3/TRBV12-4
cdr3_aa: CASSLVDLGRNEQFF
cdr3_nt: TGTGCCAGCAGTTTAGTTGATCTAGGTAGGAATGAGCAGTTCTTC

d_call: -
clone_size: -
j_call: TRBJ1-2
v_call: TRBV6-5
cdr3_aa: CASNPGQTNGYTF
cdr3_nt: TGTGCCAGCAACCCCGGCCAAACGAATGGCTACACCTTC

d_call: TRBD1
clone_size: medium-sized
j_call: TRBJ2-5
v_call: TRBV11-2
cdr3_aa: CASSWGQVEETQYF
cdr3_nt: TGTGCCAGCAGTTGGGGACAGGTGGAAGAGACCCAGTACTTC

d_call: -
clone_size: -
j_call: TRBJ2-3
v_call: TRBV7-6
cdr3_aa: CASSLAGGSTDTQYF
cdr3_nt: TGTGCCAGCAGCTTAGCGGGAGGAAGTACAGATACGCAGTATTTT

d_call: TRBD1
clone_size: many
j_call: TRBJ2-7
v_call: TRBV6-1
cdr3_aa: CASSSPTDRFEQYF
cdr3_nt: TGTGCCAGCAGTTCCCCCACGGACAGGTTCGAGCAGTACTTC

d_call: -
clone_size: -
j_call: TRBJ1-1
v_call: TRBV7-2
cdr3_aa: CASSALVNGEAFF
cdr3_nt: TGTGCCAGCAGCGCCCTCGTTAACGGCGAAGCTTTCTTT

d_call: TRBD1
clone_size: -
j_call: TRBJ1-4
v_call: TRBV5-3
cdr3_aa: CASSGDRRVNEKLFF
cdr3_nt: TGTGCCAGCAGCGGGGACAGGCGAGTTAATGAAAAACTGTTTTTT

d_call: -
clone_size: -
j_call: TRBJ2-1
v_call: TRBV7-2
cdr3_aa: CASAADLVVTEQFF
cdr3_nt: TGTGCCAGCGCCGCAGACCTCGTTGTTACTGAGCAGTTCTTC

d_call: -
clone_size: -
j_call: TRBJ2-1
v_call: TRBV7-2
cdr3_aa: CASSPGLDGYEQFF
cdr3_nt: TGTGCCAGCAGCCCCGGGCTGGATGGCTACGAGCAGTTCTTC

d_call: TRBD2
clone_size: -
j_call: TRBJ2-3
v_call: TRBV7-3
cdr3_aa: CASSLSAGNTDTQYF
cdr3_nt: TGTGCCAGCAGCTTATCAGCGGGAAACACAGATACGCAGTATTTT

d_call: -
clone_size: -
j_call: TRBJ2-7
v_call: TRBV6-1
cdr3_aa: CASSLGGAYNEQYF
cdr3_nt: TGTGCCAGCAGTCTAGGGGGAGCCTACAATGAGCAGTACTTC

d_call: TRBD2
clone_size: medium-sized
j_call: TRBJ2-7
v_call: TRBV7-9
cdr3_aa: CASSIQTSGSYEQYF
cdr3_nt: TGTGCCAGCAGCATACAGACTAGCGGGTCCTACGAGCAGTACTTC

d_call: TRBD1
clone_size: -
j_call: TRBJ1-1
v_call: TRBV12-3/TRBV12-4
cdr3_aa: CASSRQGAGQFF
cdr3_nt: TGTGCCAGCAGTCGACAGGGGGCTGGGCAGTTCTTT

d_call: -
clone_size: -
j_call: TRBJ2-3
v_call: TRBV7-9
cdr3_aa: CASSSPSWGALDTQYF
cdr3_nt: TGTGCCAGCAGCTCGCCGAGCTGGGGGGCATTGGATACGCAGTATTTT

d_call: -
clone_size: -
j_call: TRBJ2-5
v_call: TRBV7-8
cdr3_aa: CASSLGAGRRETQYF
cdr3_nt: TGTGCCAGCAGCTTAGGGGCAGGGCGACGAGAGACCCAGTACTTC

d_call: -
clone_size: medium-sized
j_call: TRBJ1-6
v_call: TRBV6-1
cdr3_aa: CASSTDRDSPLHF
cdr3_nt: TGTGCCAGCAGTACGGACAGAGATTCACCCCTCCACTTT

d_call: -
clone_size: medium-sized
j_call: TRBJ1-6
v_call: TRBV7-9
cdr3_aa: CASSSPKGNSPLHF
cdr3_nt: TGTGCCAGCAGTTCACCAAAGGGGAATTCACCCCTCCACTTT

d_call: -
clone_size: -
j_call: TRBJ1-2
v_call: TRBV7-8
cdr3_aa: CASSLVDKIRGGYTF
cdr3_nt: TGTGCCAGCAGCTTAGTAGACAAGATAAGGGGTGGCTACACCTTC

d_call: -
clone_size: -
j_call: TRBJ2-2
v_call: TRBV7-6
cdr3_aa: CASSSQGGGIAGELFF
cdr3_nt: TGTGCCAGCAGCTCCCAGGGGGGTGGAATTGCCGGGGAGCTGTTTTTT

d_call: -
clone_size: -
j_call: TRBJ2-3
v_call: TRBV5-4
cdr3_aa: CASSLVSRASTDTQYF
cdr3_nt: TGTGCCAGCAGCTTGGTGTCACGCGCTAGCACAGATACGCAGTATTTT

d_call: TRBD2
clone_size: -
j_call: TRBJ2-5
v_call: TRBV7-3
cdr3_aa: CASSLERGAGETQYF
cdr3_nt: TGTGCCAGCAGCTTAGAGCGGGGGGCCGGTGAGACCCAGTACTTC

d_call: -
clone_size: -
j_call: TRBJ2-1
v_call: TRBV24-1
cdr3_aa: CATRRGARDEQFF
cdr3_nt: TGTGCCACCAGGAGGGGAGCCAGGGATGAGCAGTTCTTC

d_call: -
clone_size: -
j_call: TRBJ2-3
v_call: TRBV7-6
cdr3_aa: CASSLNGAFVGDTQYF
cdr3_nt: TGTGCCAGCAGCTTAAACGGGGCTTTCGTCGGAGATACGCAGTATTTT

d_call: -
clone_size: -
j_call: TRBJ2-4
v_call: TRBV12-3/TRBV12-4
cdr3_aa: CASSRPGGAAKNIQYF
cdr3_nt: TGTGCCAGCAGTAGACCCGGTGGAGCGGCCAAAAACATTCAGTACTTC

d_call: -
clone_size: many
j_call: TRBJ1-4
v_call: TRBV5-1
cdr3_aa: CASSRDAANEKLFF
cdr3_nt: TGCGCCAGCAGCAGGGACGCGGCTAATGAAAAACTGTTTTTT

d_call: -
clone_size: medium-sized
j_call: TRBJ1-4
v_call: TRBV7-9
cdr3_aa: CASQYPGSNEKLFF
cdr3_nt: TGTGCCAGCCAGTATCCGGGGTCTAATGAAAAACTGTTTTTT

d_call: -
clone_size: few
j_call: TRBJ1-2
v_call: TRBV6-1
cdr3_aa: CASSGGRGYGYTF
cdr3_nt: TGTGCCAGCAGTGGCGGGCGTGGCTATGGCTACACCTTC

d_call: -
clone_size: -
j_call: TRBJ2-5
v_call: TRBV7-6
cdr3_aa: CASSLGPQETQYF
cdr3_nt: TGTGCCAGCAGCTTAGGCCCCCAAGAGACCCAGTACTTC

d_call: TRBD1
clone_size: many
j_call: TRBJ1-2
v_call: TRBV24-1
cdr3_aa: CATQARGERGYTF
cdr3_nt: TGTGCCACCCAGGCCAGGGGGGAACGGGGCTACACCTTC

d_call: TRBD2
clone_size: -
j_call: TRBJ2-3
v_call: TRBV6-1
cdr3_aa: CASSLGLAGMSF
cdr3_nt: TGTGCCAGCAGCTTGGGACTAGCGGGAATGAGCTTC

d_call: -
clone_size: -
j_call: TRBJ2-4
v_call: TRBV7-6
cdr3_aa: CASSLVDLPLGSDNF
cdr3_nt: TGTGCCAGCAGCTTAGTTGACCTTCCTTTGGGATCGGATAACTTC

d_call: TRBD2
clone_size: -
j_call: TRBJ2-3
v_call: TRBV19
cdr3_aa: CASTPSRGYTGELYF
cdr3_nt: TGTGCCAGTACCCCATCGCGGGGGTACACCGGGGAGCTGTATTTT

d_call: -
clone_size: -
j_call: TRBJ1-1
v_call: TRBV7-2
cdr3_aa: CASSWGLTNTEAFF
cdr3_nt: TGTGCCAGCAGTTGGGGACTTACGAACACTGAAGCTTTCTTT

d_call: TRBD1
clone_size: many
j_call: TRBJ2-1
v_call: TRBV18
cdr3_aa: CASSPPSGTGRGNEQFF
cdr3_nt: TGTGCCAGCTCACCACCAAGTGGGACAGGGAGAGGGAATGAGCAGTTCTTC

d_call: -
clone_size: many
j_call: TRBJ1-5
v_call: TRBV20-1
cdr3_aa: CSARYDSNQPQHF
cdr3_nt: TGCAGTGCTAGATATGACAGTAATCAGCCCCAGCATTTT